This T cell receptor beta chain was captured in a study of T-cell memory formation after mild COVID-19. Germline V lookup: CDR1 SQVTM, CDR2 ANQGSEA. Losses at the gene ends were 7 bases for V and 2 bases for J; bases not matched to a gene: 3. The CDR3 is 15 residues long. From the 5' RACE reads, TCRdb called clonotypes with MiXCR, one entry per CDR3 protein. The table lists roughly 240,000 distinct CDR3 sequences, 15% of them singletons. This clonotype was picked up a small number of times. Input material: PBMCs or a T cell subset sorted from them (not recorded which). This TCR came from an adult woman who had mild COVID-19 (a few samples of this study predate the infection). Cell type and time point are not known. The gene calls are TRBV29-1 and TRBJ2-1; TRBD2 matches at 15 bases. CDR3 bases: TGCAGCGCCGGACTAGCGGGGGGGACCTACAATGAGCAGTTCTTC. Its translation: CSAGLAGGTYNEQFF.